This TCR beta chain was sequenced during a study of cytomegalovirus exposure and HLA in healthy donors. Study details: As released early, the data held 80 million to 90 million unique TCRs from HLA-typed donors.

PCR amplification relied on 60 Vbeta primers (plus 13 Jbeta primers). As processed by the authors: In a later analysis, around 10 million of around 75 million unique beta chains occurred in at least two donors. Measured with immunoSEQ multiplex PCR; TCRdb has only the in-frame clones, and not every one. D and trimming come from the DNA, and the V and J calls and clone size come from that table. This sample has about 140,000 clones; 60% to 80% occur once, and the top ten carry roughly 1.7%. This cohort consisted of healthy bone marrow donors. The sequencing sample was made of PBMCs. The receptor comes from a woman aged 25 to 45 in good health and CMV-seronegative.

The CDR3 protein is CASNVMATAQETQYF. The CDR3 DNA sequence: TGTGCCAGCAATGTTATGGCGACAGCGCAAGAGACCCAGTACTTC. This chain uses TRBV6-5 with TRBJ2-5, with a possible D match to TRBD1 (5 bases). With 7 bases removed from V and 2 bases from J, the gap between germline ends came to 17 bases. The V gene's germline CDR1 is MNHEY and CDR2 SVGAGI. The CDR3 is 15 residues long.